Here is one T cell receptor (beta chain) with its context. The target of this receptor is not known. One base away there is no much larger clone; base qualities are not given. Compared with germline, V lacks 0 bases and J lacks 8 bases; bases without a gene match: 3. The germline V gene encodes CDR1 SGHVS and CDR2 FNYEAQ. From its cysteine to its phenylalanine, the CDR3 spans 13 amino acids. Only the CDR3 portion is preserved as DNA: 39 bases, with reading frame beginning at the first base. Library construction relied on the immunoSEQ multiplex PCR assay. Not all clones reach the TCRdb copy of this immuneACCESS table, which keeps in-frame sequences only. Checked studies attribute under half of the gap to unresolved V genes and leave the rest unexplained. The sample has approximately 140,000 clones on record, over 85% of them singletons. The ten top clones hold roughly 5.5% of the sample. The entry originates in a study of control samples from healthy donors and cancer patients (dated by TCRdb to between 2020 and 2021).

The TCR comes from a man aged 18 to 29 in good health. What was sequenced was blood. This chain is built from TRBV7-6 and TRBJ1-1, with TRBD1 identical over 7 junction bases. The CDR3 corresponds to CASSLAGDREAFF. The sequenced DNA is TGTGCCAGCAGCTTAGCGGGGGACAGAGAAGCTTTCTTT. This CDR3, with the reference TRBV7-6 and TRBJ1-1 proteins standing in past its ends, gives the full variable domain GAGVSQSPRYKVTKRGQDVALRCDPISGHVSLYWYRQALGQGPEFLTYFNYEAQQDKSGLPNDRFSAERPEGSISTLTIQRTEQRDSAMYRCASSLAGDREAFFGQGTRLTVV.